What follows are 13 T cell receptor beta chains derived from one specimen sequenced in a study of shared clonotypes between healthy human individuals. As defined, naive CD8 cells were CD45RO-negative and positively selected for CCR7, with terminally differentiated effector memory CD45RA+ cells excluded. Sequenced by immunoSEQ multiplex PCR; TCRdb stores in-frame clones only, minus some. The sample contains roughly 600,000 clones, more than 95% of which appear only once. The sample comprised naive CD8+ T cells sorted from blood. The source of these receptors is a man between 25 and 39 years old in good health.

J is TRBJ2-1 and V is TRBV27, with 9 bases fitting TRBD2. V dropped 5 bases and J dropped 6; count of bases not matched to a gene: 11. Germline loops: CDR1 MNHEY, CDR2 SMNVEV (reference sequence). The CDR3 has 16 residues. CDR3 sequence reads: CASSLRVGLASNEQFF. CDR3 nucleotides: TGTGCCAGCAGTCTTAGGGTGGGACTAGCAAGCAATGAGCAGTTCTTC.

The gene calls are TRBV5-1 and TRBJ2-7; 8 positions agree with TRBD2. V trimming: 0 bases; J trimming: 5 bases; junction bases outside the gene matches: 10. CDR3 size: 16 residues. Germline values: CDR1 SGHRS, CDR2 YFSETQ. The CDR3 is CASSLGGAAGGHEQYF. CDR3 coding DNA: TGCGCCAGCAGCTTGGGGGGCGCGGCGGGAGGACACGAGCAGTACTTC.

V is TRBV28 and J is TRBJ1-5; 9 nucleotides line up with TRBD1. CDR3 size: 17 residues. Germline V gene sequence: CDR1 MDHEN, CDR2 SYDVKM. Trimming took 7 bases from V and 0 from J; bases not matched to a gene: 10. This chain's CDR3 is CASKGTGSEFSNQPQHF. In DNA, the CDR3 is TGTGCCAGCAAGGGGACAGGGTCAGAGTTTAGCAATCAGCCCCAGCATTTT.

CDR3 in DNA: TGTGCCAGCAGTTACGACTGGGATGAGCAGTTCTTC. It yields the protein CASSYDWDEQFF. The gene calls are TRBV6-5 and TRBJ2-1; D remains ambiguous. CDR1 is MNHEY and CDR2 is SVGAGI in the germline V gene. The CDR3 covers 12 residues. The germline V and J ends were trimmed by 2 bases and 8 bases, with 7 bases remaining between them.

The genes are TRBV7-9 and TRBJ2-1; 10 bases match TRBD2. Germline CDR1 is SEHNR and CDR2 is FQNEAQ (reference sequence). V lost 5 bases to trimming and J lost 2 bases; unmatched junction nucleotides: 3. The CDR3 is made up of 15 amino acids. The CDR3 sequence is CASSRGTSAYNEQFF. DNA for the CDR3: TGTGCCAGCAGCCGTGGGACTAGCGCCTACAATGAGCAGTTCTTC.

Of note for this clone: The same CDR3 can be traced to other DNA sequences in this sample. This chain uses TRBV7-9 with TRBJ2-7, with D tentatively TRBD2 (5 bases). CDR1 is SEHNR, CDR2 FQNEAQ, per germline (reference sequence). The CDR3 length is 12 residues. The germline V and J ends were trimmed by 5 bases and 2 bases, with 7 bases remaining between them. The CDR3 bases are TGTGCCAGCAGCCTCGGGACCTACGAGCAGTACTTC. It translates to CASSLGTYEQYF.

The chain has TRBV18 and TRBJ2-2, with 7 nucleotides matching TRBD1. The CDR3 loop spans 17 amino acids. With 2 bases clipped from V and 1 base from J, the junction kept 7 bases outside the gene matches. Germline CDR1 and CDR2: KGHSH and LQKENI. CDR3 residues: CASSPYRTGMNTGELFF. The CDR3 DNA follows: TGTGCCAGCTCACCATATAGGACAGGAATGAACACCGGGGAGCTGTTTTTT.

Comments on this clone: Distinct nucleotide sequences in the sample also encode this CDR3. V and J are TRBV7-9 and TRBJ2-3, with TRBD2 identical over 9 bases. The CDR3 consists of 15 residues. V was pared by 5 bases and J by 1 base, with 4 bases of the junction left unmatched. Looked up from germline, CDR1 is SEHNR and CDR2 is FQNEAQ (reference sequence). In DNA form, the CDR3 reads TGTGCCAGCAGCCCGACTAGCGGCCGCACAGATACGCAGTATTTT. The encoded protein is CASSPTSGRTDTQYF.

CDR3 region: CASSSTGGVYNEQFF. Here the CDR3 DNA reads TGTGCCAGCAGCTCGACAGGGGGCGTATACAATGAGCAGTTCTTC. The chain uses TRBV7-9 and TRBJ2-1; 10 bases line up with TRBD1. The CDR3 extends over 15 amino acids. Trimming removed 4 bases from V and 4 bases from J; junction bases left unmatched: 4. CDR1 SEHNR and CDR2 FQNEAQ come from the germline V gene (reference sequence).

CDR3 coding DNA: TGTGCCAGCAGCGGGGGATGGGGGCAGTACTTC. Amino acid sequence: CASSGGWGQYF. The chain combines TRBV27 with TRBJ2-7; tentative D call: TRBD2 (6 bases). V gave up 6 bases and J gave up 9 bases, with 12 bases separating them. This CDR3 has 11 residues. Germline CDR1 MNHEY, CDR2 SMNVEV (reference sequence).

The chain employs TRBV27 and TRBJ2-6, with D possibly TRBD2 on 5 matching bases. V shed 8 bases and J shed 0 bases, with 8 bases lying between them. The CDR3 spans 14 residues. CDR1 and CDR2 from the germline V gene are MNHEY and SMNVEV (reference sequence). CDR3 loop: CASGGLSGANVLTF. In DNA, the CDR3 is TGTGCCAGCGGAGGTCTCTCTGGGGCCAACGTCCTGACTTTC.

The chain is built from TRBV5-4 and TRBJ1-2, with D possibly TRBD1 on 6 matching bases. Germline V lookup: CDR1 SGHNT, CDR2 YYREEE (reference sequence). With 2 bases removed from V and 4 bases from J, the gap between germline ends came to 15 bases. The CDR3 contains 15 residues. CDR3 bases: TGTGCCAGCAGCTTCCCCCGCCAGGGGAGCTATGGCTACACCTTC. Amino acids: CASSFPRQGSYGYTF.

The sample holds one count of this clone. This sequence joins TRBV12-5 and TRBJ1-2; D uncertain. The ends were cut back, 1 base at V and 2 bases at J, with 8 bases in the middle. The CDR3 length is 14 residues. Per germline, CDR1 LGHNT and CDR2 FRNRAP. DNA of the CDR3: TGTGCTAGTGGTTTGGGGGTTAGCAACTATGGCTACACCTTC. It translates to CASGLGVSNYGYTF.